These 17 T cell receptor beta chains share one sample of origin, sequenced in a study of blood T cell repertoires in COVID-19. Only in-frame clones appear in the TCRdb table, and some are missing; sequencing was by immunoSEQ multiplex PCR. In the table there are 300,000 to 350,000 clones, approximately 89% of which are singletons. The specimen was peripheral blood. The receptor set was obtained from a woman aged 60-75 years with COVID-19, enrolled during active disease.

The chain uses TRBV9 and TRBJ1-1, with TRBD1 matching over 10 bases. The CDR3 runs 17 residues. V lost 4 bases to trimming and J lost 3 bases; unmatched junction nucleotides: 12. From germline, CDR1 is SGDLS and CDR2 YYNGEE. The CDR3 DNA follows: TGTGCCAGCAGCCCACGGACAGGGGGTGCAGGGGACACTGAAGCTTTCTTT. Translating gives CASSPRTGGAGDTEAFF.

This sequence joins TRBV5-1 and TRBJ2-1, with TRBD2 identical over 10 bases. This CDR3 has 16 residues. Germline V lookup: CDR1 SGHRS, CDR2 YFSETQ. V lost 6 bases and J lost 4; bases outside the gene matches: 10. This chain's CDR3 is CASTLAGAATYNEQFF. CDR3 nucleotides: TGCGCCAGCACCCTAGCGGGGGCTGCAACTTACAATGAGCAGTTCTTC.

This chain joins TRBV5-1 and TRBJ2-7; 9 bases align to TRBD2. The CDR3 runs to 16 residues. The germline V gene encodes CDR1 SGHRS and CDR2 YFSETQ. J lost 4 bases, V lost 0 bases, and 8 bases had no gene match. The CDR3 here is CASSLAQRGAGYEQYF. Written as DNA, the CDR3 is TGCGCCAGCAGCTTGGCCCAGCGGGGGGCGGGGTACGAGCAGTACTTC.

The CDR3 nucleotides are TGTGCTAGTGGTTTGAATCTGGGACAGATCACTGAAGCTTTCTTT. Its protein product is CASGLNLGQITEAFF. V usage is TRBV12-5 and J usage is TRBJ1-1; 7 bases are shared with TRBD1. Per the germline V gene, CDR1 is LGHNT and CDR2 is FRNRAP. The CDR3 is 15 residues long. V trimming: 2 bases; J trimming: 4 bases; junction bases outside the gene matches: 7.

V and J are TRBV5-4 and TRBJ2-5, with D possibly TRBD2 on 6 matching bases. CDR1 and CDR2 from the germline V gene are SGHNT and YYREEE (reference sequence). Trimming cost V 7 bases and J 4 bases, with 20 bases left between them. This CDR3 region has 15 residues. The CDR3 DNA reads TGTGCCAGCTGCGTCGGCGGGGCGGCCCGAGAGACCCAGTACTTC. As protein: CASCVGGAARETQYF.

As regards this clone: Other DNA sequences in this sample translate to the same CDR3. The rearrangement joins TRBV5-1 to TRBJ1-1; TRBD1 aligns across 8 bases. Germline V gene data show CDR1 as SGHRS and CDR2 as YFSETQ. There are 14 residues in the CDR3. Trimming took 3 bases from V and 2 from J; bases not matched to a gene: 3. CDR3 loop: CASSSQGGNTEAFF. The CDR3, as DNA: TGCGCCAGCAGCTCACAGGGGGGAAACACTGAAGCTTTCTTT.

The chain recombines TRBV6-5 with TRBJ2-5; D might be TRBD1 (5 bases). Per germline, CDR1 MNHEY and CDR2 SVGAGI. V was clipped by 5 bases and J by 1 base, with 11 bases between them. This CDR3 is built from 14 residues. The CDR3 loop reads CASSRGHLQETQYF. CDR3 DNA: TGTGCCAGCAGTCGTGGACACCTCCAAGAGACCCAGTACTTC.

V gene TRBV4-2 combines with J gene TRBJ2-5; 8 bases agree with TRBD2. The CDR3 totals 16 residues. CDR1 and CDR2 from the germline V gene are LGHNA and YNFKEQ. V lost 4 bases, J lost 5 bases, and 12 bases stayed unmatched. In DNA form, the CDR3 reads TGTGCCAGCAGCCTCTCAGGTCGGGGGGGCCGGGAGACCCAGTACTTC. It encodes CASSLSGRGGRETQYF.

The chain couples TRBV5-1 to TRBJ2-1; the match to TRBD1 covers 8 bases. The CDR3 is made up of 16 amino acids. V dropped 0 bases and J dropped 5; count of bases not matched to a gene: 7. Germline V CDR1 and CDR2: SGHRS, YFSETQ. The CDR3 spells CASSLVPGGGDNEQFF. In DNA, the CDR3 is TGCGCCAGCAGCTTGGTACCAGGGGGCGGGGACAATGAGCAGTTCTTC.

The chain carries TRBV6-4 and TRBJ1-2; 8 bases map to TRBD1. The CDR3 runs to 15 residues. The V segment lost 5 bases and the J segment 3 bases; nucleotides outside the gene matches: 8. Germline V gene data show CDR1 as MRHNA and CDR2 as SNTAGT. The CDR3 is CASSRSTGVDYGYTF. CDR3 sequence (DNA): TGTGCCAGCAGTCGCTCGACAGGGGTGGACTATGGCTACACCTTC.

The genes are TRBV11-3 and TRBJ2-1; 7 nucleotides align to TRBD1. The ends lost 5 bases at V and 7 bases at J; junction bases unmatched: 14. The CDR3 has 16 amino acids. Germline CDR1 is SGHNT and CDR2 is YENEEA. CDR3 region: CASSPPGQFEANEQFF. CDR3 DNA sequence: TGTGCCAGCAGCCCCCCGGGACAGTTCGAAGCAAATGAGCAGTTCTTC.

This clone has a single count. The chain couples TRBV21-1 to TRBJ2-5; the table's D call, TRBD2, was not checked against the DNA. TRBV21-1 is noted as a pseudogene. This CDR3 contains 15 residues. Here the CDR3 reads CASGLKQRGMRTQYF. CDR3 DNA sequence: TGTGCCAGCGGACTTAAGCAGCGGGGGATGAGGACCCAGTACTTC.

The J gene is TRBJ1-3, the V gene TRBV28; possibly TRBD1 for D (5 bases). The CDR3 sequence is 14 residues long. The V gene's germline CDR1 is MDHEN and CDR2 SYDVKM. Trimming shortened V by 7 bases and J by 4 bases, and 14 bases separated the two germline ends. The CDR3 here is CASTNQGLGNTIYF. CDR3 DNA sequence: TGTGCCAGCACCAATCAGGGACTGGGAAACACCATATATTTT.

The J gene is TRBJ1-2, the V gene TRBV27; tentative D call: TRBD1 (6 bases). Deletions cut 3 bases from V and 0 bases from J, with 20 bases between. The germline gives CDR1 MNHEY, CDR2 SMNVEV (reference sequence). The CDR3 has 18 amino acids. The DNA for the CDR3 is TGTGCCAGCAGTTTGGGGGTGTTGGTGGGGGCGACTAACTATGGCTACACCTTC. Amino acids: CASSLGVLVGATNYGYTF.

The chain recombines TRBV6-6 with TRBJ1-2, with a tentative D call TRBD1 (5 bases). Trimming took off 5 bases at V and 8 bases at J, with 12 bases between the two ends. The CDR3 totals 12 residues. Germline V gene sequence: CDR1 MNHNY, CDR2 SVGAGI (reference sequence). This CDR3 reads CASSMGGRGYTF. The CDR3 bases are TGTGCCAGCAGTATGGGGGGTCGCGGCTACACCTTC.

The chain is built from TRBV28 and TRBJ2-7; 7 positions match TRBD1. Trimming cost V 5 bases and J 0 bases; bases outside gene matches: 4. CDR1 and CDR2 from the germline V gene are MDHEN and SYDVKM. The CDR3 runs to 14 residues. The CDR3 region is CASSLDRHSYEQYF. The CDR3 DNA reads TGTGCCAGCAGTCTGGACAGGCACTCCTACGAGCAGTACTTC.

Regarding this clone: Other DNA sequences in this specimen translate into the identical CDR3. J is TRBJ1-5 and V is TRBV19; D ambiguous. The CDR3 is made up of 13 amino acids. Germline V gene lookup returns CDR1 LNHDA and CDR2 SQIVND (reference sequence). V gave up 4 bases and J gave up 2 bases, with 6 bases separating them. Here the CDR3 reads CASSTRGNQPQHF. For the CDR3, the DNA is TGTGCCAGTAGTACACGAGGCAATCAGCCCCAGCATTTT.